This T cell receptor (beta chain) was identified in a study of T cells expressing NK-cell markers. Study as a whole: The TCR beta repertoires were obtained from sorted CD3+CD56+NKG2C+, CD3+CD56+NKG2C- and CD3+CD56-NKG2C+ T cells.

Regarding this clonotype: Antigen specificity is unknown.

No DNA is given; TCRdb re-called the 5' RACE reads and lists each CDR3 protein once. The sample's table shows roughly 350,000 distinct CDR3 sequences. Broader study findings: Of CD8+ T cells, 1.0-7.0% belonged to dominant NKG2C+ clonotypes in six or seven donors.

The source material was blood T cells: a sorted CD56 or NKG2C T cell subset, CD4+ or CD8+ T cells, or bulk PBMC T cells (not recorded which). This TCR derives from a man aged 18-70 years in good health.

CDR3 protein: CASSPGGSDADTQYF. The chain combines TRBV11-3 with TRBJ2-3; no DNA is available, so the TRBD1 call from TCRdb remains unchecked. The CDR3 spans 15 residues. Germline V gene data show CDR1 as SGHNT and CDR2 as YENEEA.